This T cell receptor beta chain originates from a study of identical twins. Study observations and caveats: Partial confounding of zero-insertion analyses by invariant MAIT and iNKT cells was possible. Carriage of fewer insertions was seen in abundant cord blood beta clonotypes, whereas memory repertoires showed none.

TCRdb re-derived calls from the 5' RACE reads in MiXCR, one entry per CDR3 protein. The repertoire holds about 290,000 distinct CDR3 sequences, with over 8.5% as singletons. V was pared by 0 bases and J by 1 base, with 7 bases between. CDR1 and CDR2 (germline): SGHRS, YFSETQ. The CDR3 length is 14 residues. This clonotype was detected a few times. Its cognate antigen is unknown. These same data were also listed under a study on yellow fever vaccine responses in identical twins.

The V and J genes are TRBV5-1 and TRBJ1-1; D is unresolved. The sequence was collected from a woman aged 18 to 35 in good health. Material: CD8+ T cells sorted from blood. CDR3 sequence: CASSLARGNTEAFF. The CDR3 DNA reads as TGCGCCAGCAGCTTGGCCCGGGGGAACACTGAAGCTTTCTTT.